Shown below are 24 T cell receptor beta chains from a single sample sequenced in a study of naive and memory T cell subsets. The beta constant-region primer was an equimolar mix of two oligonucleotides covering TRBC1 and TRBC2. Using its own MiXCR run on the UMI-ligation and nested PCR reads, TCRdb lists one record per CDR3 protein. The sample lists roughly 31,000 distinct CDR3 sequences, about 10% occurring once. The sequenced sample consisted of effector memory CD4+ T cells from blood. The subset here: effector memory, CD45RA- CD27-. These receptors came from a human donor in good health.

This clonotype was observed a handful of times. This chain connects TRBV20-1 to TRBJ1-1; TRBD1 matches 8 bases. Per germline, CDR1 DFQATT and CDR2 SNEGSKA (reference sequence). The CDR3 contains 14 residues. V trimming: 6 bases; J trimming: 0 bases; junction bases outside the gene matches: 6. In DNA, the CDR3 is TGCAGTGCCTACAGGGGGGCTATGAACACTGAAGCTTTCTTT. Translation: CSAYRGAMNTEAFF.

The sample holds a few counts of this clonotype. This chain links TRBV6-1 with TRBJ2-3; 7 bases fit TRBD2. The germline V gene has CDR1 MNHNS and CDR2 SASEGT. The CDR3 is 14 residues long. Trimming cost V 4 bases and J 3 bases; bases outside gene matches: 4. The CDR3 reads CASSASGWTDTQYF. CDR3 nucleotides: TGTGCCAGCAGTGCTAGCGGTTGGACAGATACGCAGTATTTT.

This clonotype was found many times. This chain connects TRBV15 to TRBJ2-5; 10 positions match TRBD2. Per germline, CDR1 LNHNV and CDR2 YYDKDF (reference sequence). The CDR3 sequence is 19 residues long. V gave up 7 bases and J gave up 1 base; unmatched junction bases: 18. CDR3 bases: TGTGCCACCATAAGCCCGCCGTGGCTAGCGGGAGTCCCCCAAGAGACCCAGTACTTC. This sequence encodes CATISPPWLAGVPQETQYF.

This clonotype came up a few times. This sequence joins TRBV6-5 and TRBJ1-4; maybe TRBD1 (5 bases). The germline V gene encodes CDR1 MNHEY and CDR2 SVGAGI. This CDR3 has 15 amino acids. The germline V and J ends were trimmed by 4 bases and 7 bases, with 16 bases remaining between them. Here the CDR3 reads CASSSTQGRGEKLFF. CDR3 in DNA: TGTGCCAGCAGTTCCACTCAGGGAAGGGGTGAAAAACTGTTTTTT.

The V gene is TRBV4-1, the J gene TRBJ2-4; TRBD2 is a possible D gene (5 bases). Germline CDR1 MGHRA, CDR2 YSYEKL. Trimming removed 0 bases from V and 2 bases from J, with 11 bases in between. The CDR3 loop spans 16 amino acids. Here the CDR3 DNA reads TGCGCCAGCAGCCAAGAGGGAAGAGGGACCAAAAACATTCAGTACTTC. This translates into CASSQEGRGTKNIQYF.

This clonotype showed up many times. The chain uses TRBV9 and TRBJ2-1; D is tentatively TRBD1 or TRBD2 (6 bases each). The CDR3 covers 15 residues. Trimming took off 2 bases at V and 8 bases at J, with 17 bases between the two ends. Germline lookup yields CDR1 SGDLS and CDR2 YYNGEE. The CDR3 DNA is TGTGCCAGCAGCGTTGGGGGGCCCAATACGGATGAGCAGTTCTTC. Protein product: CASSVGGPNTDEQFF. Full variable domain (outside the CDR3, taken from reference TRBV9 and TRBJ2-1): DSGVTQTPKHLITATGQRVTLRCSPRSGDLSVYWYQQSLDQGLQFLIQYYNGEERAKGNILERFSAQQFPDLHSELNLSSLELGDSALYFCASSVGGPNTDEQFFGPGTRLTVL.

This clonotype was seen more than once but under ten times. The chain uses TRBV6-2 or TRBV6-3 and TRBJ2-6; D is uncertain. CDR1 and CDR2 (germline): MNHEY, SVGEGT. This CDR3 contains 15 residues. V lost 5 bases and J lost 0, with 8 bases in between. CDR3 DNA: TGTGCCAGCAGTCCCCGATACTCTGGGGCCAACGTCCTGACTTTC. Its translation: CASSPRYSGANVLTF.

V usage is TRBV4-2 and J usage is TRBJ1-6, with TRBD1 matching 8 bases. CDR1 and CDR2 from the germline V gene are LGHNA and YNFKEQ. Trimming took 4 bases from V and 0 from J; bases not matched to a gene: 8. The CDR3 has 18 amino acids. The DNA for the CDR3 is TGTGCCAGCAGCCGGGAGCAGGGGGCAAGCTCCTATAATTCACCCCTCCACTTT. As protein: CASSREQGASSYNSPLHF.

This clonotype was picked up a small number of times. The chain couples TRBV20-1 to TRBJ2-7; D call uncertain. The length of the CDR3 is 11 residues. The germline gives CDR1 DFQATT, CDR2 SNEGSKA (reference sequence). V shed 6 bases and J shed 7 bases, with 13 bases lying between them. The CDR3 region is CSAQLPREQYF. CDR3 bases: TGCAGTGCCCAACTCCCTCGGGAGCAGTACTTC.

The rearrangement links TRBV5-1 to TRBJ2-3; the match to TRBD2 covers 7 bases. After removal of 4 bases from V and 2 bases from J, the junction contained 10 bases not matched to a gene. Germline V lookup: CDR1 SGHRS, CDR2 YFSETQ. This CDR3 has 16 residues. This CDR3 is CASSPLWGGDTDTQYF. Here the CDR3 DNA reads TGCGCCAGCAGCCCCCTTTGGGGGGGGGACACAGATACGCAGTATTTT. Together with reference TRBV5-1 and TRBJ2-3, the CDR3 gives the full variable domain: KAGVTQTPRYLIKTRGQQVTLSCSPISGHRSVSWYQQTPGQGLQFLFEYFSETQRNKGNFPGRFSGRQFSNSRSEMNVSTLELGDSALYLCASSPLWGGDTDTQYFGPGTRLTVL.

The gene calls are TRBV6-5 and TRBJ2-2; D possibly corresponds to TRBD1 (6 bases). Germline CDR1 MNHEY, CDR2 SVGAGI. This CDR3 contains 14 residues. Trimming cost V 2 bases and J 10 bases, with 14 bases left between them. The CDR3 here is CASSYNQGRAELFF. The CDR3 region has the DNA TGTGCCAGCAGTTACAACCAGGGGCGAGCGGAGCTGTTTTTT.

This clonotype came up many times. The CDR3 DNA follows: TGTGCCAGCAGCGCGGGGGGCAGGGGCACAGATACGCAGTATTTT. As protein: CASSAGGRGTDTQYF. The chain combines TRBV5-6 with TRBJ2-3, with 8 nucleotides matching TRBD2. In germline, CDR1 is SGHDT, CDR2 YYEEEE. The CDR3 consists of 15 residues. The trim removed 4 bases at V and 1 base at J, leaving 5 bases unmatched.

This clonotype was found a few times. The rearrangement uses TRBV7-2 and TRBJ1-3; D ambiguous. CDR1 is SGHTA, CDR2 FQGNSA, per germline. Trimming removed 0 bases from V and 0 bases from J, with 6 bases in between. The CDR3 is made up of 15 amino acids. CDR3 coding DNA: TGTGCCAGCAGCTTAGCTGGAAGCTCTGGAAACACCATATATTTT. It is translated as CASSLAGSSGNTIYF.

This clonotype was picked up a small number of times. The V and J genes are TRBV28 and TRBJ1-5; D not certain. Germline V lookup: CDR1 MDHEN, CDR2 SYDVKM. The CDR3 is 12 residues long. The germline V and J ends were trimmed by 3 bases and 7 bases, with 7 bases remaining between them. The CDR3 region has the DNA TGTGCCAGCAGTTTCTCTGAACAGCCCCAGCATTTT. Encoded protein: CASSFSEQPQHF.

This clonotype appeared many times. The V and J genes are TRBV7-3 and TRBJ2-5, with D perhaps matching TRBD1 or TRBD2 (5 bases each). The CDR3 has 16 amino acids. V was pared by 2 bases and J by 7 bases, with 20 bases between. From germline, CDR1 is SGHTA and CDR2 FQGTGA. The CDR3 DNA sequence: TGTGCCAGCAGCTTAGCAGGGTTGGAGTCGAGGGGGACCCAGTACTTC. This gives the protein CASSLAGLESRGTQYF.

The table lists this clonotype with a few counts. The chain combines TRBV12-5 with TRBJ1-6, with D unresolved. Germline-derived CDR1 and CDR2 are LGHNT and FRNRAP. Between the trimmed V and J ends, which lost 0 bases and 9 bases, there was a span of 12 bases. The CDR3 loop spans 15 amino acids. The CDR3 DNA is TGTGCTAGTGGTTTGGTACTTTGGCGGAGTTCACCCCTCCACTTT. This codes for CASGLVLWRSSPLHF.

This chain uses TRBV6-2 or TRBV6-3 with TRBJ1-4, with D possibly TRBD1 on 5 matching bases. CDR3 length: 14 residues. V shed 4 bases and J shed 12 bases, with 18 bases lying between them. CDR1 MNHEY and CDR2 SVGEGT come from the germline V gene. As DNA, the CDR3 is TGTGCCAGCAGTTCCGGGGCCGCTTCTGGTGAACTGTTTTTT. Protein product: CASSSGAASGELFF.

This clonotype has only a few counts. V and J are TRBV12-3 or TRBV12-4 and TRBJ1-4, with D hard to call. The V gene lost 6 bases and the J gene lost 0 bases, with 23 bases spanning the gap. The CDR3 spans 19 residues. The CDR3: CASSPRHGRGAATNEKLFF. In nucleotides, the CDR3 is TGTGCCAGCAGCCCCCGCCACGGACGGGGAGCTGCAACTAATGAAAAACTGTTTTTT.

This clonotype was seen at least ten times. The chain recombines TRBV20-1 with TRBJ2-1, with 12 nucleotides matching TRBD2. The CDR3 contains 20 residues. V trimming: 1 base; J trimming: 1 base; junction bases outside the gene matches: 14. Germline lookup yields CDR1 DFQATT and CDR2 SNEGSKA (reference sequence). The DNA of the CDR3 is TGCAGTGCTAGAGGGTTGGCTAGCGGGAGGGCCCCGGGTTCCTACAATGAGCAGTTCTTC. Translating it yields CSARGLASGRAPGSYNEQFF.

This clonotype has ten or more counts. The CDR3 region is CASNTRTGANVLTF. For the CDR3, the DNA is TGTGCCAGCAATACTAGGACCGGGGCCAACGTCCTGACTTTC. The chain couples TRBV6-2 or TRBV6-3 to TRBJ2-6; tentative D call: TRBD2 (5 bases). This CDR3 region has 14 residues. Trimming pared 7 bases from V and 4 bases from J, leaving 11 bases between. The germline gives CDR1 MNHEY, CDR2 SVGEGT.

Sample share makes this clonotype medium-sized (0.01 to 0.1%). The V gene is TRBV2, the J gene TRBJ1-2; D remains unclear. The CDR3 spans 13 residues. Germline V CDR1 and CDR2: SNHLY, FYNNEI. The V gene lost 7 bases and the J gene lost 0 bases, with 9 bases spanning the gap. The CDR3 DNA sequence: TGTGCCAGCAAGAGCGGAACTAACTATGGCTACACCTTC. Protein: CASKSGTNYGYTF.

This clonotype was seen repeatedly, ten times or more. This chain links TRBV25-1 with TRBJ2-1; D is ambiguous. Deletions cut 2 bases from V and 7 bases from J, with 15 bases between. This CDR3 is built from 15 residues. Germline CDR1 reads MGHDK; CDR2 reads SYGVNS. The CDR3 here is CASSEQELVRNEQFF. In nucleotides, the CDR3 is TGTGCCAGCAGTGAACAGGAGTTAGTACGGAATGAGCAGTTCTTC.

This clonotype occurred a few times. The chain combines TRBV12-3 or TRBV12-4 with TRBJ1-4; TRBD1 might be the D (5 bases). The CDR3 is made up of 14 amino acids. Trimming removed 5 bases from V and 8 bases from J, with 15 bases in between. In DNA form, the CDR3 reads TGTGCCAGCAGTCGAATCCGGGACGGAGAAAAACTGTTTTTT. Translation gives CASSRIRDGEKLFF.

This clonotype was seen repeatedly, ten times or more. The genes are TRBV6-2 or TRBV6-3 and TRBJ2-7; no clear D. Per the germline V gene, CDR1 is MNHEY and CDR2 is SVGEGT. V was shortened by 7 bases and J by 6 bases, with 16 bases between the two germline ends. This CDR3 comprises 13 residues. CDR3 bases: TGTGCCAGCAAAGAGTCGCAGTCGGGCGAGCAGTACTTC. Encoded protein: CASKESQSGEQYF.